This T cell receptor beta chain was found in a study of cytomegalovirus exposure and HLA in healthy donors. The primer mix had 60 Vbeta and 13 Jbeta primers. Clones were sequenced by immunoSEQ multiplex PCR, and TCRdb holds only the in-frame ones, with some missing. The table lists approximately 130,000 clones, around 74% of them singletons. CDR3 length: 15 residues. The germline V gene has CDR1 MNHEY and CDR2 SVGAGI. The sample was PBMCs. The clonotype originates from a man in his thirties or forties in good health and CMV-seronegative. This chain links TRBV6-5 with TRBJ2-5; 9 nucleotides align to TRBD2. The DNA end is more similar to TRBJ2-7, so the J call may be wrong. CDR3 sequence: CASSYSEGGGAEQYF. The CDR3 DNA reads TGTGCCAGCAGTTACTCAGAGGGCGGGGGGGCCGAGCAGTACTTC.